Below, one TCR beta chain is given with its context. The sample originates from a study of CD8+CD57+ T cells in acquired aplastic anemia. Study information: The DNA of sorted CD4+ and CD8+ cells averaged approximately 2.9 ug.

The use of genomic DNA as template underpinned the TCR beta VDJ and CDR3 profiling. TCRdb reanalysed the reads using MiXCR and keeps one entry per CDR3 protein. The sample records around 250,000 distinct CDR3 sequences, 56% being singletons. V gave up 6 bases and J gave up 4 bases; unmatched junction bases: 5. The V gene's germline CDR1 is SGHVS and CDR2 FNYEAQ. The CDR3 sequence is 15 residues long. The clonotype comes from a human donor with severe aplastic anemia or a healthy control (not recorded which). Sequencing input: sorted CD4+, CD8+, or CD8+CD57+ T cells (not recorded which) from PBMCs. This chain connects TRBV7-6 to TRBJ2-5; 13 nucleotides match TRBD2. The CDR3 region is CASRATSGGTETQYF. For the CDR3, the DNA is TGTGCCAGCAGGGCGACTAGCGGGGGGACAGAGACCCAGTACTTC.